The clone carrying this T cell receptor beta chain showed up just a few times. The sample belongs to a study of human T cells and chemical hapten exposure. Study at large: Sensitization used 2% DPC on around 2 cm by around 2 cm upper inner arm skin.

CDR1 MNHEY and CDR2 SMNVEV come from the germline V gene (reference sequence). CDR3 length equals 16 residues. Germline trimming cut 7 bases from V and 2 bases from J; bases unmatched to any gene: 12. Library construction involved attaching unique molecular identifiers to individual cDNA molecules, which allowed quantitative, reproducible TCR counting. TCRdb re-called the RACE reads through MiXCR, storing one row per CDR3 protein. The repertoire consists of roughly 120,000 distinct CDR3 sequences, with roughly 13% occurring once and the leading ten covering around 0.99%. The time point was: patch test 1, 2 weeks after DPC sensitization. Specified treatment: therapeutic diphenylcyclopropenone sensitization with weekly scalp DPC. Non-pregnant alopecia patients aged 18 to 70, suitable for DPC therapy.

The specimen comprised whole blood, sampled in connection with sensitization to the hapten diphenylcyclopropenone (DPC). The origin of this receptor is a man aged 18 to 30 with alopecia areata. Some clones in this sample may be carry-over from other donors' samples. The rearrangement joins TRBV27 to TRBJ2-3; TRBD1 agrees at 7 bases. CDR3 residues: CASTRDRVGNTDTQYF. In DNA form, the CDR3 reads TGTGCCAGCACCCGCGACAGGGTTGGAAACACAGATACGCAGTATTTT.